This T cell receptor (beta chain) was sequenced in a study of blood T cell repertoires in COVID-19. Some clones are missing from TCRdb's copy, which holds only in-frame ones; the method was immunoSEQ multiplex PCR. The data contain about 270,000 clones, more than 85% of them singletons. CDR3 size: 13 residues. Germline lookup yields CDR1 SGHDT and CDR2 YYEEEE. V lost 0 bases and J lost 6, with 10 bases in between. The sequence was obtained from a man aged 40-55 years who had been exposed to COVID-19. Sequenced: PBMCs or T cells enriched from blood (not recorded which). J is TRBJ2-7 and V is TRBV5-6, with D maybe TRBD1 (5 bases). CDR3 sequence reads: CASSLASGSEQYF. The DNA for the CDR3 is TGTGCCAGCAGCTTGGCCTCAGGGTCCGAGCAGTACTTC.